This T cell receptor beta chain was profiled in a study of follicular helper T cells after annual influenza vaccination (dated by TCRdb to about 2017). About the investigation overall: After each seasonal influenza vaccination, blood samples were collected on days 0, 7 and 28. Some subjects were followed across successive annual vaccinations spanning the 2013-2014, 2014-2015 and 2015-2016 seasons to study recall of cTfh clones. One week after vaccination, a second recruited cohort of 11 to 12 subjects (Table S1) displayed a similar ICOS+CD38+ cTfh response. Multi-year samples were available for six subjects, with four spanning two vaccination seasons and two spanning three seasons. The 2013-2014 samples were cryopreserved, while the 2015 samples were processed right after collection. Study-wide findings and limitations: Day 7 ICOS+CD38+ clones were most often found later in ICOS-CD38- cTfh, suggesting that subset may serve as a memory reservoir. ICOS+CD38+ cTfh clonality correlated with the frequency of that population, and its change correlated with the change in circulating plasmablast frequency. A recurrent oligoclonal ICOS+CD38+ cTfh response containing tetramer and AIM influenza-specific clonotypes was recalled by successive annual vaccinations. Productive TCRB sequences were recovered from only about 8.5-23% of analyzed cells, so rare clonotypes could not be sampled.

The sample's time point label is to be understood as: 2014-2015 season, 7 days after vaccination. Seasonal inactivated influenza vaccine (Fluvarix) was administered to adults, and sorted blood CD4 subsets were tracked by TCRB sequencing before and after vaccination. To be eligible, subjects had to live in the community and must not have received influenza vaccine in the previous 6 months. Exclusions included influenza vaccine contraindications, substance abuse, HIV/AIDS, active malignancy, immunomodulatory medication and active illness such as respiratory infection. Between 40 and 100 mL of blood was sampled per time point. Non-naive CD4+CXCR5+PD-1+ cells were defined as circulating Tfh and were sorted into ICOS+CD38+ and ICOS-CD38- fractions. Either Ficoll-Paque PLUS or SepMate separation was used to isolate PBMC. Cell subsets were sorted from PBMC on a BD FACS Aria before DNA extraction. The germline V gene supplies CDR1 SNHLY and CDR2 FYNNEI. Counted from cysteine to phenylalanine, this CDR3 has 16 amino acids. The DNA shown is the 48-base CDR3, in frame from base 1. The V and J ends are trimmed by 10 bases and 3 bases, leaving 22 bases between them.

Concerning this clone: This clone's antigen is unknown. No clone much larger than this one lies a single base away; base qualities are absent.

The protocol used for the library was the immunoSEQ multiplex PCR assay. Adaptive Biotechnologies handled the TCRB amplification, library preparation, sequencing and preliminary bioinformatics at Survey level resolution. For TCRB sequencing, genomic DNA from the sorted cTfh populations was amplified by multiplex PCR. Concerning the study's data processing: Clonality was calculated in R as 1 minus normalized Shannon entropy, and the Gini index was computed with the R package ineq. To get the overlap score, the summed counts of shared sequences were divided by the total counts of all sequences in both of the compared samples. Significance of shared clonotypes was assessed by Fisher's exact test, with a theoretical repertoire of 10^7 TCRB sequences assumed. The source is immuneACCESS, and TCRdb retained only in-frame sequences with V and J called. Part of the clones is not carried over; for the studies checked, unresolved V genes explain less than half of this, and the remainder is unexplained. D and trimming come from the DNA, and the V and J calls and clone size come from that table. In all, the sample holds 12,000 to 15,000 clones, and about four fifths of those were seen once. About 1.3% of the sample belongs to the ten largest clones.

The sequences come from CXCR5+ CD38- circulating T follicular helper cells from blood, collected 7 days after influenza vaccination. The sample's cell subset or site, from its label and the paper: circulating Tfh, non-naive CD4+CXCR5+PD-1+ (ICOS+CD38+ or ICOS-CD38-). The clonotype comes from an adult who received the influenza vaccine. This receptor chain uses TRBV2 and TRBJ1-3, with a tentative D gene TRBD1 over 5 matching bases. The bases are TGTGCCACCTTAGGGGCAGACCAAAAGGATGGAAACACCATATATTTT. This gives the protein CATLGADQKDGNTIYF.